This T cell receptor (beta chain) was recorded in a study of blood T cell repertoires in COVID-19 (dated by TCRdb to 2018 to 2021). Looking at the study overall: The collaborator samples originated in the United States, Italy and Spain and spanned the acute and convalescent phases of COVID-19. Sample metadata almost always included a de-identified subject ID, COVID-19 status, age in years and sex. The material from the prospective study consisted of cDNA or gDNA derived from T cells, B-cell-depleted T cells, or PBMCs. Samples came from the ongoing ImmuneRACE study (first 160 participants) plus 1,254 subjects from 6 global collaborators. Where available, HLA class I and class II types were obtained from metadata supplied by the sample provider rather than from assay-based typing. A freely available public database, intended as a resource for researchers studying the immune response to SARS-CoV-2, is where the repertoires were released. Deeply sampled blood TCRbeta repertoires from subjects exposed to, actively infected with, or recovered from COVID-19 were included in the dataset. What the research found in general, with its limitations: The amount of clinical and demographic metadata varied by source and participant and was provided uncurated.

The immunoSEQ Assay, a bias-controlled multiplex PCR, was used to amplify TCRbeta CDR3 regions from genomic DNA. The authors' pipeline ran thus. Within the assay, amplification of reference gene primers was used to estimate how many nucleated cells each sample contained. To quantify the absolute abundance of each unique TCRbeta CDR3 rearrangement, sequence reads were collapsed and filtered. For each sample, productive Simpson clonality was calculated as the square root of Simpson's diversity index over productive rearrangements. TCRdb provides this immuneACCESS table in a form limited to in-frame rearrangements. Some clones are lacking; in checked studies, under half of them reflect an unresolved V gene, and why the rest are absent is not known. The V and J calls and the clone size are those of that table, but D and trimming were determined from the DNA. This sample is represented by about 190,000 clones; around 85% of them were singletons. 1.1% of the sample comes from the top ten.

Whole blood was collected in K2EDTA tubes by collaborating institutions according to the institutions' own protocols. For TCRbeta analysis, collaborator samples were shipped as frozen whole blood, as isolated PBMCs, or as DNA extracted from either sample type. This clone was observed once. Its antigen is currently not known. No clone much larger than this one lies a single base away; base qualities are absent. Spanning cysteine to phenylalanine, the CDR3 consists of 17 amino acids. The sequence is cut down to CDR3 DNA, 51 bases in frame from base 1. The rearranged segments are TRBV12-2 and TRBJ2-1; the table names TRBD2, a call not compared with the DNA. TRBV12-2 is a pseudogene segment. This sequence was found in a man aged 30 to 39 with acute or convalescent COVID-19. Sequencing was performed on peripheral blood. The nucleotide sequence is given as TGTGCAAGTCGCTTAAGCTTAGCGGGAGGGCCTTACAATGAGCAGTTCTTC. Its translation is CASRLSLAGGPYNEQFF.